This T cell receptor beta chain emerged from a study of shared clonotypes between healthy human individuals. Germline V gene data show CDR1 as SGHTS and CDR2 as YDEGEE. The CDR3 is 16 amino acids. Trimming at V came to 0 bases and at J to 4 bases, leaving 5 bases not matched to a gene. Genomic DNA belonging to each subset was distributed in equal measure over several immunoSEQ plates. Sequencing used immunoSEQ multiplex PCR; TCRdb keeps in-frame clones, though not all of them. Of 2 million to 2.5 million clones in the sample, about 92% were seen once. V usage is TRBV5-8 and J usage is TRBJ2-7; 12 bases fit TRBD2. The clonotype comes from a man aged 18 to 30 in good health. Some clones in this sample may be carry-over from other donors' samples. The sequenced sample consisted of naive CD4+ T cells from PBMCs. Subset reported: CD45RA+ positively selected. CDR3 region: CASSLVVLAGGYEQYF. Here the CDR3 DNA reads TGTGCCAGCAGCTTGGTGGTTCTAGCGGGAGGGTACGAGCAGTACTTC.